This T cell receptor beta chain was found in a study of T cells expressing NK-cell markers. Points from the study as a whole: These clonotypes also led the CD3+CD56-NKG2C+ fraction in several donors.

Note on this clonotype: Its antigen is undetermined.

No DNA is given; TCRdb re-called the 5' RACE reads and lists each CDR3 protein once. Its table records 350,000 to 500,000 distinct CDR3 sequences. This CDR3 has 19 amino acids. Germline V gene data show CDR1 as MDHEN and CDR2 as SYDVKM. The TCR originated in a woman between 18 and 75 years old in good health. The source material was blood T cells: a sorted CD56 or NKG2C T cell subset, CD4+ or CD8+ T cells, or bulk PBMC T cells (not recorded which). This chain links TRBV28 with TRBJ1-5; TCRdb calls TRBD1, which cannot be checked without DNA. The CDR3 reads CASSSLLQDRGGSNQPQHF.